The 8 T cell receptor beta chains given below trace back to one sample, sequenced in a study of graft-versus-host responses after intestinal transplantation. The assay was immunoSEQ multiplex PCR, and TCRdb's table has in-frame clones only and misses some. Seen here are around 14,000 clones, approximately 30% observed once, and the top ten hold 1.5% to 2%. Each mixed lymphocyte reaction held roughly 200,000 CFSE-labeled responders and roughly 200,000 irradiated violet-dye-labeled stimulators. Sequenced material: alloreactive CD8+ T cells from a mixed lymphocyte reaction culture, taken before intestinal transplant. As for subset: CFSE-low proliferating T cells sorted from roughly six-day pre-transplant mixed lymphocyte reaction (GvH or HvG direction). The origin of the receptors is a human patient who received an intestinal transplant.

This clone was counted between two and nine times. The rearrangement links TRBV30 to TRBJ2-3, with 11 bases matching TRBD2. CDR3 length: 15 amino acids. Germline V gene sequence: CDR1 GTSNPN, CDR2 SVGIG (reference sequence). The V and J ends lost 2 bases and 5 bases, in that order; junction bases with no gene match: 6. This CDR3 is CAWSQTSGVGDTQYF. The CDR3 DNA follows: TGTGCCTGGAGTCAGACTAGCGGGGTGGGAGATACGCAGTATTTT.

This clone was counted a few times. CDR3 in DNA: TGTGCCAGTACCAAATTACAGGGAGTGACTGAAGCTTTCTTT. Its translation is CASTKLQGVTEAFF. V gene TRBV19 combines with J gene TRBJ1-1; possible D gene TRBD1, 6 bases. CDR1 and CDR2 from the germline V gene are LNHDA and SQIVND (reference sequence). The V end was cut by 7 bases, the J end by 5 bases, with 17 bases between. The CDR3 consists of 14 residues. Supplemented by reference TRBV19 and TRBJ1-1, the full variable domain reads DGGITQSPKYLFRKEGQNVTLSCEQNLNHDAMYWYRQDPGQGLRLIYYSQIVNDFQKGDIAEGYSVSREKKESFPLTVTSAQKNPTAFYLCASTKLQGVTEAFFGQGTRLTVV.

The chain combines TRBV10-2 with TRBJ2-3; D may be TRBD2 (7 bases). This CDR3 spans 14 amino acids. V was trimmed by 11 bases and J by 0 bases, leaving 15 bases between them. Germline V CDR1 and CDR2: WSHSY, SAAADI. The CDR3 DNA follows: TGCGCCTCACTTGGGGGGGGCAGCACAGATACGCAGTATTTT. Amino acids: CASLGGGSTDTQYF.

This clone was found a few times. The gene calls are TRBV27 and TRBJ2-3, with TRBD2 identical over 11 bases. The CDR3 covers 17 residues. CDR1 is MNHEY and CDR2 is SMNVEV in the germline V gene (reference sequence). Unmatched junction bases numbered 8, after V lost 3 bases and J lost 3 bases. The CDR3 DNA is TGTGCCAGCAGTTTCATAACTAGCGGGGGTGTGACAGATACGCAGTATTTT. Translated: CASSFITSGGVTDTQYF.

This clone has only one observation. V usage is TRBV11-2 and J usage is TRBJ2-1, with D maybe TRBD2 (5 bases). The CDR3 is 13 residues long. The V end was cut by 1 base, the J end by 10 bases, with 11 bases between. From germline, CDR1 is SGHAT and CDR2 FQNNGV. This chain's CDR3 is CASSLVPSLEQFF. The CDR3, as DNA: TGTGCCAGCAGCTTAGTCCCTAGCTTGGAGCAGTTCTTC.

The V and J genes are TRBV4-3 and TRBJ2-5, with 13 positions matching TRBD2. Gene TRBJ2-7 matches the end of the DNA better, so the J call may be wrong. The CDR3 is made up of 15 amino acids. CDR1 LGHNA and CDR2 YSLEER come from the germline V gene. CDR3 in DNA: TGCGCCAGCAGCCGTACTAGCGGGGGGGCCTACGAGCAGTACTTC. This codes for CASSRTSGGAYEQYF.

This clone was found once. One end of the junction varies from germline; a read error may be responsible. V and J are TRBV4-3 and TRBJ2-1; weak D call: TRBD2 (5 bases). CDR1 and CDR2 from the germline V gene are LGHNA and YSLEER. This CDR3 contains 15 residues. CDR3 sequence: CASSQDRIDYNEQLF. The CDR3 DNA reads TGCGCCAGCAGCCAAGACAGGATAGACTACAATGAGCAGCTCTTC.

The chain employs TRBV4-3 and TRBJ2-1; 8 bases agree with TRBD2. The V and J ends lost 0 bases and 5 bases, in that order; junction bases with no gene match: 9. The CDR3 length is 17 residues. Germline CDR1 is LGHNA and CDR2 is YSLEER. CDR3 sequence: CASSQDRSGGPDNEQFF. The CDR3 region has the DNA TGCGCCAGCAGCCAAGATAGGTCGGGGGGGCCGGACAATGAGCAGTTCTTC.